This TCR beta chain was captured in a study of T-cell memory formation after mild COVID-19 (TCRdb year 2021). In the study overall: TCR sequence clusters from the two donors were largely donor specific. In a couple of donors, T-cell clones that expanded and contracted after mild COVID-19 were followed by sequencing TCRalpha and TCRbeta repertoires longitudinally. The cohort comprised two young, previously healthy adult volunteers, one female and one male.

For sequencing, an Illumina NovaSeq 6000 was employed. TCRalpha and TCRbeta cDNA libraries were constructed by 5'RACE with constant-segment primers, with sample barcodes and unique molecular identifiers being introduced. Trizol reagent was used to extract RNA from every sample. Libraries were amplified in two PCR steps, with a second sample barcode and Illumina TruSeq adapters added in the second step. Libraries were sequenced on an Illumina NovaSeq with 2 x 150 bp paired-end reads. On the study's bioinformatics: Reads were demultiplexed and collapsed into UMI-guided consensus sequences with migec v1.2.7. Using mixcr v2.1.11, the UMI consensuses were aligned to TRA and TRB V and J templates and assembled into clonotypes. A clonotype was counted as expanded or contracted only when both edgeR and NoisET called the clonotype significant, with the noise models trained on biological replicates. For edgeR calls, the cutoffs were a false discovery rate-adjusted p below 0.01 and a log2 fold-change threshold of 1. As an exploratory analysis of dynamics, max-normalized trajectories of the 1000 most abundant clonotypes were examined by PCA with hierarchical clustering. Separately sequenced CD4+ and CD8+ repertoires were used to assign the CD4 or CD8 phenotype of responding clones. Starting from the raw public reads, TCRdb applied fastp trimming at Q25, assembled clones with MiXCR and retained in-frame beta chains. Duplicate CDR3 protein sequences are folded into a single record with the most common DNA and genes. TCRdb, not the original authors, processed these V and J calls. The sample records hundreds of thousands of distinct CDR3 sequences, about a sixth of which are singletons. The top ten clonotypes cover more than 20% of the sample.

This clonotype has more than one count but fewer than ten. It has no known antigen specificity. The sample holds no much larger clone one base away, and base qualities are not on file. PBMCs were isolated by Ficoll-Paque density gradient centrifugation. Overall study results and their limits: The detection of some responding clones in pre-infection memory suggests that pre-existing cross-reactive memory T cells joined the SARS-CoV-2 response. Balanced CD4/CD8 phenotypes were observed for clones contracting from day 15 to 85, whereas a bias towards CD4+ was observed for a second wave of clones expanding from day 15 to 37. Contracting CD4+ clones turned up mainly in the CM and EM memory subsets, whereas EMRA was where CD8+ clones were enriched. Whether the second-wave clones peaking on day 37 were SARS-CoV-2 specific was not confirmed. The study covered only a couple of mild cases, and larger cohorts including severe cases with pre-infection samples were considered necessary.

Based on the germline V gene, the CDR1 and CDR2 sequences are LGHNT and FRNRAP. Measured from the cysteine to the phenylalanine, the CDR3 is 16 residues long. Left in the record is the CDR3 DNA by itself, 48 bases read in frame from the first base. V is cut by 3 bases and J by 5 bases, and the space between the germline ends is 19 bases. This clonotype originated in a man aged 18 to 29 who had mild COVID-19 (a few samples of this study predate the infection). The sample titles of this study are shuffled in the database, so cell type and time point are left out; the donor was told from shared clones. The specimen was PBMCs or a T cell subset sorted from them (not recorded which). The chain links TRBV12-5 with TRBJ1-2; a weak D assignment points to TRBD1 (6 bases agree). The CDR3 here reads CASGLRIVTGGYGYTF. The nucleotides read TGTGCTAGTGGTTTAAGAATCGTGACAGGAGGTTATGGCTACACCTTC.